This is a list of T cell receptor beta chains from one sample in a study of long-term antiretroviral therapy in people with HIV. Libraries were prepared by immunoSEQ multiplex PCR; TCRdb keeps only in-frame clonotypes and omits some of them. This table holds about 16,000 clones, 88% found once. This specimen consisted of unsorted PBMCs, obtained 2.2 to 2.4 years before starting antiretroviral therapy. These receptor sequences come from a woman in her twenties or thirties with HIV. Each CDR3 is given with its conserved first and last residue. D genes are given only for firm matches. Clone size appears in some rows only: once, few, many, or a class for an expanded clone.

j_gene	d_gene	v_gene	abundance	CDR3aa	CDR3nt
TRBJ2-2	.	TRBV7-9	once	CASSFEGGNTGELFF	TGTGCCAGCAGCTTTGAAGGAGGGAACACCGGGGAGCTGTTTTTT
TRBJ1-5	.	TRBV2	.	CASSEASEDQPQHF	TGTGCCAGCAGTGAAGCGTCAGAGGATCAGCCCCAGCATTTT
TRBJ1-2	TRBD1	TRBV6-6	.	CASSYGGQSNYGYTF	TGTGCCAGCAGTTACGGGGGACAGAGTAACTATGGCTACACCTTC
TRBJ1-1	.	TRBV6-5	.	CASGDLLSRAFF	TGTGCCAGCGGGGACCTCCTTAGCCGGGCTTTCTTT
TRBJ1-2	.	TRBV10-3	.	CAISESLDDYGYTF	TGTGCCATCAGTGAGTCTCTAGATGACTATGGCTACACCTTC
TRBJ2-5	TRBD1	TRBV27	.	CASSYQGAGIETQYF	TGTGCCAGCAGTTATCAGGGGGCCGGAATAGAGACCCAGTACTTC
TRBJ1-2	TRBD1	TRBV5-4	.	CASSQGRDSIVYGYTF	TGCGCCAGCAGCCAAGGCCGGGACAGCATTGTCTATGGCTACACCTTC
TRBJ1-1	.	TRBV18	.	CASSPLSGRANTEAFF	TGTGCCAGCTCACCACTCTCGGGAAGAGCGAACACTGAAGCTTTCTTT
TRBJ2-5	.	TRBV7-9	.	CASSPSELQETQYF	TGTGCCAGCAGCCCGAGCGAGCTCCAAGAGACCCAGTACTTC
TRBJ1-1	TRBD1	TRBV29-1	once	CSGSTGGHPEAFF	TGCAGCGGCTCAACAGGGGGCCACCCTGAAGCTTTCTTT
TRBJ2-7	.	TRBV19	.	CASSPQILTGVPYEQYF	TGTGCCAGTAGTCCCCAGATTTTAACGGGGGTCCCCTACGAGCAGTACTTC